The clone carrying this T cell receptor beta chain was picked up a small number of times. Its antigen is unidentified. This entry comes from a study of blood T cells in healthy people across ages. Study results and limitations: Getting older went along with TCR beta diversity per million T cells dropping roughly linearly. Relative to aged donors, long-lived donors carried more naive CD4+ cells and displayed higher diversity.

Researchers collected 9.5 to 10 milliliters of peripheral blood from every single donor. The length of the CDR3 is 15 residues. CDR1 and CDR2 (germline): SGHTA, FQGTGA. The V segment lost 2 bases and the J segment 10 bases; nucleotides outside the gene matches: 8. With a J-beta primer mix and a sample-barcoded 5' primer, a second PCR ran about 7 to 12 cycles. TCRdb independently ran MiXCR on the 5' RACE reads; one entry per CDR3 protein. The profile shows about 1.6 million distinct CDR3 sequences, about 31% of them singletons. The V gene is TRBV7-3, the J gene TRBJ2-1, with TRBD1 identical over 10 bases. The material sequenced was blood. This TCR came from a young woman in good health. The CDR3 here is CASSLSVTGGPEQFF. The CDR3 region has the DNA TGTGCCAGCAGCTTATCAGTGACAGGGGGCCCCGAGCAGTTCTTC.